This section outlines one T cell receptor (beta chain) sequence together with its context. Generated by immunoSEQ multiplex PCR, the TCRdb table keeps only in-frame clones and is missing some. Of some 150,000 clones in the sample, roughly 90% were seen once. These data belong to a study of T cell responses to AZD1222 COVID-19 vaccine. This sequence was found in an adult who received the AZD1222 COVID-19 vaccine. The material was peripheral blood, obtained 28 days after the second AZD1222 dose.

CDR3 in amino acids: CASGPGSEKLFF. CDR3 bases: TGTGCCAGCGGTCCCGGTAGTGAAAAACTGTTTTTT. The chain employs TRBV28 and TRBJ1-4; D remains ambiguous. The CDR3 length is 12 residues. The V gene lost 8 bases and the J gene lost 7 bases, with 11 bases spanning the gap. The germline V gene encodes CDR1 MDHEN and CDR2 SYDVKM.